The 28 T cell receptor beta chains below come from one sample, sequenced in a study of identical twins. Using its own MiXCR run on the 5' RACE reads, TCRdb lists one record per CDR3 protein. The sample shows around 570,000 distinct CDR3 sequences, roughly 9.5% of them seen only once. The same sample was also studied in work on yellow fever vaccine responses in identical twins.

Input material: PBMCs. The receptors here all came from a woman younger than 30 in good health.

This clonotype was detected ten times or more. The rearrangement joins TRBV5-5 to TRBJ2-1, with unresolved D. Germline V lookup: CDR1 SGHKS, CDR2 YYEKEE (reference sequence). This CDR3 has 12 residues. V was shortened by 2 bases and J by 10 bases, with 10 bases between the two germline ends. CDR3: CASSFASDEQFF. As DNA, the CDR3 is TGTGCCAGCAGCTTCGCATCTGACGAGCAGTTCTTC. Variable domain in full (rest from reference TRBV5-5 and TRBJ2-1): DAGVTQSPTHLIKTRGQQVTLRCSPISGHKSVSWYQQVLGQGPQFIFQYYEKEERGRGNFPDRFSARQFPNYSSELNVNALLLGDSALYLCASSFASDEQFFGPGTRLTVL.

This clonotype was counted at least ten times. V and J are TRBV11-2 and TRBJ2-5; D unresolved. There are 14 residues in the CDR3. The germline V gene has CDR1 SGHAT and CDR2 FQNNGV. Trimming took off 3 bases at V and 2 bases at J, with 10 bases between the two ends. CDR3 residues: CASSLRQTQETQYF. In nucleotides, the CDR3 is TGTGCCAGCAGCTTGAGGCAGACTCAAGAGACCCAGTACTTC.

The V gene is TRBV4-1, the J gene TRBJ1-5; a weak D match, TRBD1 (5 bases). Germline CDR1 reads MGHRA; CDR2 reads YSYEKL. CDR3 length: 14 residues. Trimming cost V 5 bases and J 6 bases, with 14 bases left between them. Here the CDR3 reads CASSAGEAGQPQHF. Here the CDR3 DNA reads TGCGCCAGCAGCGCGGGGGAGGCGGGTCAGCCCCAGCATTTT.

This clonotype has ten or more counts. The rearrangement uses TRBV20-1 and TRBJ2-1, with 12 bases lining up with TRBD2. The CDR3 is 15 amino acids. Germline V CDR1 and CDR2: DFQATT, SNEGSKA (reference sequence). The J segment lost 5 bases and the V segment lost 1 base, leaving 3 bases of the junction unmatched. The CDR3 loop is CSARGTSGKHNEQFF. CDR3 nucleotides: TGCAGTGCTAGAGGGACTAGCGGGAAACACAATGAGCAGTTCTTC.

A few counts support this clonotype. The chain carries TRBV20-1 and TRBJ1-2, with D perhaps TRBD1 (5 bases). Trimming pared 1 base from V and 5 bases from J, leaving 11 bases between. The CDR3 has 13 residues. Germline CDR1 is DFQATT and CDR2 is SNEGSKA (reference sequence). Here the CDR3 DNA reads TGCAGTGCTAGAGGGGGCACCCCATATGGCTACACCTTC. Translated: CSARGGTPYGYTF.

This clonotype was counted between two and nine times. CDR3 sequence reads: CASSPLSAGGTGELFF. The CDR3 DNA sequence: TGTGCCAGCAGTCCATTGTCAGCGGGGGGTACCGGGGAGCTGTTTTTT. The gene calls are TRBV6-1 and TRBJ2-2, with 9 bases that match TRBD2. The length of the CDR3 is 16 residues. Germline lookup yields CDR1 MNHNS and CDR2 SASEGT. Trimming removed 5 bases from V and 5 bases from J; junction bases left unmatched: 9.

There are a few counts of this clonotype. This chain joins TRBV11-2 and TRBJ2-2; the D is unclear. This CDR3 region has 14 residues. Germline CDR1 and CDR2: SGHAT and FQNNGV. The germline V and J ends were trimmed by 5 bases and 6 bases, with 13 bases remaining between them. CDR3 region: CASSPSSVSGELFF. CDR3 nucleotides: TGTGCCAGCAGCCCTTCGAGTGTTTCCGGGGAGCTGTTTTTT.

The table lists this clonotype with a few counts. The chain has TRBV12-3 or TRBV12-4 and TRBJ1-2; TRBD1 agrees at 10 bases. V was pared by 5 bases and J by 2 bases, with 8 bases of the junction left unmatched. There are 16 residues in the CDR3. Here the CDR3 DNA reads TGTGCCAGCAGTCAGATTAGGACAGGGGGAAACTATGGCTACACCTTC. Translation: CASSQIRTGGNYGYTF.

The table lists this clonotype with many counts. V usage is TRBV12-5 and J usage is TRBJ2-5; tentatively, D is TRBD2 (5 bases). Per germline, CDR1 LGHNT and CDR2 FRNRAP. Trimming took off 6 bases at V and 5 bases at J, with 19 bases between the two ends. CDR3 size: 15 residues. Here the CDR3 DNA reads TGTGCTAGTGGCCCCCTTCGGCTTACGGGGGAGACCCAGTACTTC. This encodes CASGPLRLTGETQYF.

This clonotype was seen at least ten times. In nucleotides, the CDR3 is TGTGCCAGCAGTCAAACTAGCGGGAGGGCCGGTGAGCAGTTCTTC. Translated, it gives CASSQTSGRAGEQFF. The V and J genes are TRBV12-3 or TRBV12-4 and TRBJ2-1; 13 positions agree with TRBD2. V shed 5 bases and J 9 bases; nucleotides not matched to a gene: 7. This CDR3 has 15 amino acids.

Ten or more counts support this clonotype. The J gene is TRBJ2-7, the V gene TRBV27; 9 nucleotides align to TRBD1. The length of the CDR3 is 14 residues. V shed 3 bases, J shed 4 bases, and the junction held 4 bases outside the gene matches. Germline V gives CDR1 MNHEY, CDR2 SMNVEV (reference sequence). The CDR3 here is CASSFRGQGYEQYF. The CDR3 DNA reads as TGTGCCAGCAGTTTTCGGGGACAGGGTTACGAGCAGTACTTC.

There are a few counts of this clonotype. The genes are TRBV4-1 and TRBJ1-1; no firm D call. Trimming took 0 bases from V and 4 from J, leaving 12 bases between them. This CDR3 contains 15 residues. The V gene's germline CDR1 is MGHRA and CDR2 YSYEKL. The CDR3, as DNA: TGCGCCAGCAGCCAAGAATATAGGTGGGGCACTGAAGCTTTCTTT. It specifies CASSQEYRWGTEAFF.

The sample holds a few counts of this clonotype. V and J are TRBV13 and TRBJ2-7; 11 bases map to TRBD1. J lost 5 bases, V lost 3 bases, and 3 bases had no gene match. The length of the CDR3 is 14 residues. Germline assignment: CDR1 PRHDT and CDR2 FYEKMQ (reference sequence). The CDR3 DNA sequence: TGTGCCAGCAGCTTGGGGACAGGGGGGCACGAGCAGTACTTC. Translation gives CASSLGTGGHEQYF.

Many counts were recorded for this clonotype. The chain recombines TRBV28 with TRBJ2-3; 10 bases map to TRBD2. In germline, CDR1 is MDHEN, CDR2 SYDVKM. J was trimmed by 2 bases and V by 6 bases; bases with no gene match: 5. This CDR3 contains 15 residues. The CDR3 loop is CASSQTSGYTDTQYF. For the CDR3, the DNA is TGTGCCAGCAGCCAGACTAGCGGGTACACAGATACGCAGTATTTT.

The sample holds a few counts of this clonotype. The DNA of the CDR3 is TGTGCCAGCAGCCAAGTAGATAATTCACCCCTCCACTTT. The encoded protein is CASSQVDNSPLHF. This chain uses TRBV3-1 with TRBJ1-6, with D unresolved. CDR3 length: 13 amino acids. The V end lost 1 base, the J end lost 5 bases, and 3 bases lay between the germline ends. Germline V CDR1 and CDR2: LGHDT, YNNKEL (reference sequence).

The chain uses TRBV3-1 and TRBJ2-1; no reliable D call. The germline V and J ends were trimmed by 2 bases and 6 bases, with 29 bases remaining between them. The CDR3 extends over 20 amino acids. Germline V CDR1 and CDR2: LGHDT, YNNKEL (reference sequence). CDR3 region: CASSQIPGRNPSYASNEQFF. The CDR3 DNA reads TGTGCCAGCAGCCAAATCCCGGGCAGGAACCCTTCCTATGCGAGCAATGAGCAGTTCTTC.

This clonotype was seen ten or more times. The chain combines TRBV5-1 with TRBJ2-7; TRBD2 aligns across 7 bases. J gave up 4 bases and V 7 bases, and 8 bases lay outside the gene matches. Per germline, CDR1 SGHRS and CDR2 YFSETQ. The CDR3 length is 13 residues. CDR3 protein: CASDSGGGYEQYF. DNA for the CDR3: TGCGCCAGCGATTCGGGGGGAGGTTACGAGCAGTACTTC.

This clonotype was detected ten times or more. The chain carries TRBV29-1 and TRBJ2-7; the match to TRBD2 covers 11 bases. The ends lost 8 bases at V and 0 bases at J; junction bases unmatched: 12. Germline loops: CDR1 SQVTM, CDR2 ANQGSEA. The CDR3 sequence is 16 residues long. The CDR3: CSPRMTSGTPSYEQYF. The DNA for the CDR3 is TGCAGCCCCAGGATGACTAGCGGGACCCCCTCCTACGAGCAGTACTTC.

This clonotype was seen a handful of times. The rearrangement links TRBV5-1 to TRBJ2-3, with 8 positions matching TRBD2. J was trimmed by 4 bases and V by 2 bases; bases with no gene match: 6. This CDR3 comprises 15 residues. Germline lookup yields CDR1 SGHRS and CDR2 YFSETQ. The CDR3 loop reads CASSLVAGTSDTQYF. CDR3 nucleotide sequence: TGCGCCAGCAGCTTAGTAGCGGGGACCTCAGATACGCAGTATTTT.

The table lists this clonotype with many counts. This chain connects TRBV20-1 to TRBJ2-7; the match to TRBD2 covers 7 bases. This CDR3 comprises 13 residues. Germline CDR1 and CDR2: DFQATT and SNEGSKA (reference sequence). Losses at the gene ends were 6 bases for V and 1 base for J; bases not matched to a gene: 6. Here the CDR3 reads CSAPGGQSYEQYF. Written as DNA, the CDR3 is TGCAGTGCCCCGGGAGGCCAGTCCTACGAGCAGTACTTC.

In its sample, this clonotype was seen many times. V usage is TRBV21-1 and J usage is TRBJ2-7. TRBV21-1 constitutes a pseudogene. This CDR3 spans 13 amino acids. The CDR3 DNA follows: TGTGCCAGCAGCATTGAAAAGGACTACGAGCAGTACTTC. Translated: CASSIEKDYEQYF.

This clonotype came up many times. V gene TRBV6-5 combines with J gene TRBJ1-2, with unresolved D. The V gene's germline CDR1 is MNHEY and CDR2 SVGAGI. The CDR3 is 12 residues long. V was cut by 5 bases and J by 4 bases, with 8 bases left in between. The CDR3 loop is CASSKPGYGYTF. CDR3 DNA sequence: TGTGCCAGCAGTAAACCGGGCTATGGCTACACCTTC.

This clonotype was counted a few times. The chain is built from TRBV12-3 or TRBV12-4 and TRBJ2-7; D could derive from TRBD1 or TRBD2 (5 bases each). V was clipped by 7 bases and J by 3 bases, with 22 bases between them. The CDR3 contains 16 residues. CDR3 sequence: CASTIALGTLFYEQYF. CDR3 in DNA: TGTGCCAGCACCATCGCGCTGGGGACCCTCTTCTACGAGCAGTACTTC.

The rearrangement joins TRBV20-1 to TRBJ2-7; D might be TRBD2 (5 bases). The V gene's germline CDR1 is DFQATT and CDR2 SNEGSKA (reference sequence). The CDR3 is 15 residues long. Between the trimmed V and J ends, which lost 5 bases and 1 base, there was a span of 18 bases. The CDR3 here is CSAPTVAGPSYEQYF. CDR3 coding DNA: TGCAGTGCTCCTACCGTGGCGGGCCCTTCCTACGAGCAGTACTTC.

This clonotype was picked up a small number of times. J is TRBJ2-5 and V is TRBV18; 7 bases line up with TRBD1. Per the germline V gene, CDR1 is KGHSH and CDR2 is LQKENI. The CDR3 length is 15 residues. Losses at the gene ends were 0 bases for V and 2 bases for J; bases not matched to a gene: 3. The CDR3 sequence: CASSPPGTEQETQYF. DNA of the CDR3: TGTGCCAGCTCACCACCCGGGACAGAACAAGAGACCCAGTACTTC.

The sample holds a few counts of this clonotype. The rearrangement uses TRBV10-3 and TRBJ2-7; D is ambiguous. There are 13 residues in the CDR3. V dropped 8 bases and J dropped 1 base, with 12 bases sitting between them. Germline CDR1 ENHRY, CDR2 SYGVKD. The CDR3: CAIRPELSYEQYF. The CDR3, as DNA: TGTGCCATCCGGCCAGAATTGTCCTACGAGCAGTACTTC.

The genes are TRBV12-3 or TRBV12-4 and TRBJ2-1; 15 nucleotides line up with TRBD2. This CDR3 is built from 18 residues. The trim removed 10 bases at V and 0 bases at J, leaving 10 bases unmatched. The CDR3 coding sequence is TGTGCCATCAGCGGGACTAGCGGGGGGACGATCTCCTACAATGAGCAGTTCTTC. Protein product: CAISGTSGGTISYNEQFF.

This clonotype has a handful of counts. V gene TRBV6-2 or TRBV6-3 combines with J gene TRBJ2-7, with TRBD2 matching 10 bases. Germline V gene lookup returns CDR1 MNHEY and CDR2 SVGEGT. The CDR3 runs to 14 residues. The trim removed 2 bases at V and 6 bases at J, leaving 4 bases unmatched. Here the CDR3 reads CASSYPSGSREQYF. The CDR3 DNA follows: TGTGCCAGCAGTTACCCTAGCGGGAGTCGCGAGCAGTACTTC.